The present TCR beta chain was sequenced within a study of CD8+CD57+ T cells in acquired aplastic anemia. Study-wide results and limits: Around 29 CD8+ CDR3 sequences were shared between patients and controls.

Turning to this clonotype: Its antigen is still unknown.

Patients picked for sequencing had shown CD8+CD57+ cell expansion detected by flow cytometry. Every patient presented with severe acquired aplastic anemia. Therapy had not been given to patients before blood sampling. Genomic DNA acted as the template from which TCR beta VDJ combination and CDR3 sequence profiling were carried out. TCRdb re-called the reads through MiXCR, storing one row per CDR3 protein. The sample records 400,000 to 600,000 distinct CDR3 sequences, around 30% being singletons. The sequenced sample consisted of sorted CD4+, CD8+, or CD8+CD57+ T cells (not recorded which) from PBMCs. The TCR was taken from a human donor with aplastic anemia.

For the CDR3, the DNA is TGTGCCAGCAGCTCCTTACAGGGTTACAATGAGCAGTTCTTC. As protein: CASSSLQGYNEQFF. The chain uses TRBV5-8 and TRBJ2-1; TRBD1 is a possible D gene (6 bases). Deletions cut 3 bases from V and 4 bases from J, with 11 bases between. CDR1 SGHTS and CDR2 YDEGEE come from the germline V gene. This CDR3 contains 14 residues.